This entry lists 20 T cell receptor beta chains sequenced from one sample in a study of T cells in Graves' hyperthyroidism and ophthalmopathy. Regions amplified from RNA transcripts were the TCR beta CDR3 regions. A set of HTBI primers served as the primers for a first-round RT-PCR of the TCR CDR3. TCRdb passed the multiplex PCR reads through MiXCR, listing each CDR3 protein once. The sample contains hundreds of thousands of distinct CDR3 sequences, about 20% of which appear only once. The sequencing sample was made of blood. These receptors all stem from a man aged 25-40 years with Graves' ophthalmopathy.

Many counts were recorded for this clonotype. The chain has TRBV28 and TRBJ2-7, with a weak D call TRBD1 (5 bases). V lost 8 bases, J lost 3 bases, and 17 bases lay in between. CDR3 length equals 14 residues. The germline V gene has CDR1 MDHEN and CDR2 SYDVKM. The CDR3 coding sequence is TGTGCCAGCCTACCCCAGGACACCTACTACGAGCAGTACTTC. Translated: CASLPQDTYYEQYF.

This clonotype was found many times. The CDR3, as DNA: TGTGCCAGCAGTTTAGGACCGGGTCAGCCGATTAACTATGGCTACACCTTC. Encoded protein: CASSLGPGQPINYGYTF. The chain joins TRBV28 to TRBJ1-2; unclear D gene. The V gene lost 2 bases and the J gene lost 1 base, with 17 bases spanning the gap. The germline V gene has CDR1 MDHEN and CDR2 SYDVKM. The CDR3 spans 17 residues.

This clonotype was seen repeatedly, ten times or more. The V call is TRBV28, the J call TRBJ2-7; 7 bases line up with TRBD2. This CDR3 is 14 amino acids long. V shed 7 bases, J shed 2 bases, and the junction held 8 bases outside the gene matches. Germline V gene data show CDR1 as MDHEN and CDR2 as SYDVKM. The CDR3 is CASTQLAGAYEQYF. The CDR3 nucleotides read TGTGCCAGCACCCAGCTCGCGGGAGCCTACGAGCAGTACTTC.

This clonotype was found many times. The chain's CDR3 is CSASPRVDNEQFF. The CDR3 DNA follows: TGCAGTGCTAGTCCCCGGGTAGACAATGAGCAGTTCTTC. The V and J genes are TRBV20-1 and TRBJ2-1; D not resolved. The V end lost 3 bases, the J end lost 5 bases, and 11 bases lay between the germline ends. The CDR3 loop spans 13 amino acids. Germline assignment: CDR1 DFQATT and CDR2 SNEGSKA (reference sequence).

The V call is TRBV12-3 or TRBV12-4, the J call TRBJ2-7, with D possibly being TRBD1 (7 bases). V was trimmed by 6 bases and J by 3 bases, leaving 18 bases between them. This CDR3 has 15 residues. In DNA, the CDR3 is TGTGCCAGCAGCCGACTAGGACAGGACCTCTACGAGCAGTACTTC. This gives the protein CASSRLGQDLYEQYF.

The chain uses TRBV19 and TRBJ2-6, with a tentative D call TRBD2 (5 bases). CDR1 is LNHDA and CDR2 is SQIVND in the germline V gene (reference sequence). V was trimmed by 1 base and J by 0 bases, leaving 19 bases between them. The CDR3 covers 20 residues. Here the CDR3 DNA reads TGTGCCAGTAGTATAGGAGGACCAGTACTAGGATTCTCTGGGGCCAACGTCCTGACTTTC. It translates to CASSIGGPVLGFSGANVLTF.

This clonotype came up many times. V is TRBV11-1 and J is TRBJ2-7; 9 positions agree with TRBD1. Unmatched junction bases numbered 11, after V lost 5 bases and J lost 3 bases. Germline V gene data show CDR1 as SGHAT and CDR2 as FQDESV (reference sequence). The CDR3 covers 16 residues. In DNA, the CDR3 is TGTGCCAGCAGCCACAGGAATGACAGGGGGGTCTACGAGCAGTACTTC. This sequence encodes CASSHRNDRGVYEQYF. Full variable domain (rest looked up from reference TRBV11-1 and TRBJ2-7): EAEVAQSPRYKITEKSQAVAFWCDPISGHATLYWYRQILGQGPELLVQFQDESVVDDSQLPKDRFSAERLKGVDSTLKIQPAELGDSAMYLCASSHRNDRGVYEQYFGPGTRLTVT.

This clonotype was seen many times. V is TRBV12-3 or TRBV12-4 and J is TRBJ2-4; maybe TRBD1 (6 bases). The CDR3 loop spans 15 amino acids. V was cut by 5 bases and J by 1 base, with 12 bases left in between. The CDR3 DNA reads TGTGCCAGCAGTCCCTCAGGACAGGCCAAAAACATTCAGTACTTC. Protein sequence: CASSPSGQAKNIQYF.

The CDR3 DNA is TGTGCCAGCAGTCGTCCCTACGGCAGTACTAATTCACCCCTCCACTTT. It yields the protein CASSRPYGSTNSPLHF. The V call is TRBV27, the J call TRBJ1-6; D gene uncertain. V lost 5 bases to trimming and J lost 6 bases, with 17 bases between them. The CDR3 loop spans 16 amino acids. The V gene's germline CDR1 is MNHEY and CDR2 SMNVEV (reference sequence).

The chain carries TRBV18 and TRBJ2-7; 7 bases fit TRBD2. The end of the DNA is better explained by TRBJ2-1, so the J call may be wrong. The CDR3 covers 17 residues. Germline V lookup: CDR1 KGHSH, CDR2 LQKENI. DNA for the CDR3: TGTGCCAGCTCACCGCTGCCCCCCCGCGGGAGCTCCTACGAGCAGTTCTTC. Amino acids: CASSPLPPRGSSYEQFF.

This clonotype was seen a handful of times. This chain uses TRBV29-1 with TRBJ2-6, with D possibly TRBD2 on 6 matching bases. V lost 0 bases and J 3 bases, leaving 12 bases between the germline ends. The CDR3 contains 16 residues. Germline V gives CDR1 SQVTM, CDR2 ANQGSEA. The CDR3 DNA sequence: TGCAGCGTTGAAGAACGGGAGAAGAGTGGGGCCAACGTCCTGACTTTC. Translating gives CSVEEREKSGANVLTF.

A note on this clonotype: A much bigger clone sits one base away, suggesting this may be a read error. The rearrangement links TRBV24-1 to TRBJ2-1, with D unclear. The end of the DNA fits TRBJ2-7 better, so the J call may be wrong. The CDR3 length is 15 residues. The germline CDR1 and CDR2 sequences are KGHDR and SFDVKD. CDR3 sequence (DNA): TGTGCCACCAGTGATTCGAGCAACTCCTACAATGAGCAGTACTTC. Its translation is CATSDSSNSYNEQYF.

This clonotype was found a few times. The chain recombines TRBV20-1 with TRBJ1-1, with D unresolved. The ends were cut back, 2 bases at V and 6 bases at J, with 10 bases in the middle. CDR1 DFQATT and CDR2 SNEGSKA come from the germline V gene (reference sequence). The CDR3 contains 12 residues. The CDR3: CSARWVGAEAFF. CDR3 sequence (DNA): TGCAGTGCTAGATGGGTCGGGGCTGAAGCTTTCTTT.

There are many counts of this clonotype. The V gene is TRBV20-1, the J gene TRBJ1-2; a weak D match, TRBD1 (5 bases). In germline, CDR1 is DFQATT, CDR2 SNEGSKA (reference sequence). V lost 5 bases to trimming and J lost 6 bases, with 16 bases between them. CDR3 length: 13 amino acids. In DNA form, the CDR3 reads TGCAGTGCTCCTATCCCGCCAGGGAATGGCTACACCTTC. Encoded protein: CSAPIPPGNGYTF.

This clonotype came up many times. The chain is built from TRBV7-2 and TRBJ2-1; TRBD1 aligns across 9 bases. CDR1 and CDR2 from the germline V gene are SGHTA and FQGNSA. V lost 2 bases, J lost 2 bases, and 4 bases stayed unmatched. The CDR3 extends over 16 amino acids. In nucleotides, the CDR3 is TGTGCCAGCAGCTTATTCGGGACAGGGACCTACAATGAGCAGTTCTTC. Encoded protein: CASSLFGTGTYNEQFF.

This clonotype has a handful of counts. CDR3 residues: CASCRRGSSGSNEQFF. The CDR3 DNA sequence: TGTGCCAGCTGCCGTCGTGGGTCTAGCGGGAGTAATGAGCAGTTCTTC. The rearrangement uses TRBV6-1 and TRBJ2-1; 10 nucleotides match TRBD2. CDR3 length: 16 residues. The V gene's germline CDR1 is MNHNS and CDR2 SASEGT. After removal of 8 bases from V and 7 bases from J, the junction contained 14 bases not matched to a gene.

This clonotype showed up many times. The rearrangement uses TRBV18 and TRBJ1-4; 7 nucleotides align to TRBD1. Trimming at V came to 3 bases and at J to 8 bases, leaving 9 bases not matched to a gene. Germline V lookup: CDR1 KGHSH, CDR2 LQKENI. CDR3 length: 15 residues. For the CDR3, the DNA is TGTGCCAGCTCACCGATCGACAGGGTAGGGGAAAAACTGTTTTTT. Amino acids: CASSPIDRVGEKLFF. The whole variable domain, filled in from reference TRBV18 and TRBJ1-4, reads NAGVMQNPRHLVRRRGQEARLRCSPMKGHSHVYWYRQLPEEGLKFMVYLQKENIIDESGMPKERFSAEFPKEGPSILRIQQVVRGDSAAYFCASSPIDRVGEKLFFGSGTQLSVL.

This chain links TRBV24-1 with TRBJ2-1, with D possibly TRBD1 on 5 matching bases. Germline CDR1 and CDR2: KGHDR and SFDVKD. The germline V and J ends were trimmed by 9 bases and 7 bases, with 21 bases remaining between them. This CDR3 comprises 15 residues. CDR3 region: CATETDRSTRNEQFF. The CDR3 DNA is TGTGCCACCGAAACCGACAGATCCACACGGAATGAGCAGTTCTTC.

The sample holds many counts of this clonotype. This chain connects TRBV20-1 to TRBJ2-3; 14 nucleotides align to TRBD2. The ends lost 2 bases at V and 4 bases at J; junction bases unmatched: 2. The CDR3 totals 15 residues. The germline CDR1 and CDR2 sequences are DFQATT and SNEGSKA (reference sequence). The CDR3 coding sequence is TGCAGTGCTAGACCGACTAGCGGGAGGGCAGATACGCAGTATTTT. Amino acids: CSARPTSGRADTQYF.

Regarding this clonotype: This may be a read error, as it is one base from a much larger clone. V gene TRBV10-3 combines with J gene TRBJ2-7, with 11 bases lining up with TRBD1. Germline lookup yields CDR1 ENHRY and CDR2 SYGVKD. This CDR3 spans 14 amino acids. J was trimmed by 7 bases and V by 4 bases; bases with no gene match: 6. The CDR3 is CAISAKDRGREQYF. DNA of the CDR3: TGTGCCATCAGTGCCAAGGACAGGGGGCGGGAGCAGTACTTC.